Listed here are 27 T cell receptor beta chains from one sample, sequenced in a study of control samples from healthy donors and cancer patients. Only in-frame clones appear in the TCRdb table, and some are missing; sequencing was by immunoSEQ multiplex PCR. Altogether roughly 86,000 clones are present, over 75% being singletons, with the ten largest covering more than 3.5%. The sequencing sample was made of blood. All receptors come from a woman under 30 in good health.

The CDR3 protein is CASSSDRGETQYF. The CDR3 DNA reads TGTGCCAGTAGTTCCGACAGGGGAGAGACCCAGTACTTC. This chain uses TRBV19 with TRBJ2-5, with 8 bases fitting TRBD1. Germline V gives CDR1 LNHDA, CDR2 SQIVND (reference sequence). This CDR3 is built from 13 residues. With 5 bases clipped from V and 4 bases from J, the junction kept 3 bases outside the gene matches. Complete variable domain (other parts from reference TRBV19 and TRBJ2-5): DGGITQSPKYLFRKEGQNVTLSCEQNLNHDAMYWYRQDPGQGLRLIYYSQIVNDFQKGDIAEGYSVSREKKESFPLTVTSAQKNPTAFYLCASSSDRGETQYFGPGTRLLVL.

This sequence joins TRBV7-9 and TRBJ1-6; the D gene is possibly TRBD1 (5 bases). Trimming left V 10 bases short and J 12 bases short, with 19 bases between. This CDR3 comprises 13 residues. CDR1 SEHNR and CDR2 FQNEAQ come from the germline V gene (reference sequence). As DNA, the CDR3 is TGTGCCACTGGGTCGGGGGACTTAAAACCCCTCCACTTT. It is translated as CATGSGDLKPLHF.

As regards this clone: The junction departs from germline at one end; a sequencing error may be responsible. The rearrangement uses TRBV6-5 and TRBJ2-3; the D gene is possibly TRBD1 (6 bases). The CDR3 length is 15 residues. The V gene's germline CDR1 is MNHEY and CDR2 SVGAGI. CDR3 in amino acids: CTARRGAGVSDTQYF. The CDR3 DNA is TGCACCGCCCGAAGAGGGGCAGGGGTGTCAGATACGCAGTATTTT.

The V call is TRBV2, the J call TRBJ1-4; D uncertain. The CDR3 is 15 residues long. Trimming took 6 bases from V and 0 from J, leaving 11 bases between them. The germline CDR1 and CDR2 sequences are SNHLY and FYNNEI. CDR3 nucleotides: TGTGCCAGCAGAACGGACTGGTCAACTAATGAAAAACTGTTTTTT. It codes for CASRTDWSTNEKLFF. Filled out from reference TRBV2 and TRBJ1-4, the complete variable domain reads EPEVTQTPSHQVTQMGQEVILRCVPISNHLYFYWYRQILGQKVEFLVSFYNNEISEKSEIFDDQFSVERPDGSNFTLKIRSTKLEDSAMYFCASRTDWSTNEKLFFGSGTQLSVL.

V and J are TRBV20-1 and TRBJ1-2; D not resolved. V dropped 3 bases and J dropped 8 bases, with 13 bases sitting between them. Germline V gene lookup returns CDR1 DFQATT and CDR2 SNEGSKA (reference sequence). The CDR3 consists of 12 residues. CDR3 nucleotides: TGCAGTGCTAGTGAGGGAGTGGGCGGCTACACCTTC. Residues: CSASEGVGGYTF.

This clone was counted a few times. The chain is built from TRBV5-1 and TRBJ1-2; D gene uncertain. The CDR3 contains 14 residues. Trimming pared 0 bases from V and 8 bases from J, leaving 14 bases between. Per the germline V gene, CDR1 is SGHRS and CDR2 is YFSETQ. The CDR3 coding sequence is TGCGCCAGCAGCTTGGAGTCTCGGTGGAGGGGCTACACCTTC. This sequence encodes CASSLESRWRGYTF.

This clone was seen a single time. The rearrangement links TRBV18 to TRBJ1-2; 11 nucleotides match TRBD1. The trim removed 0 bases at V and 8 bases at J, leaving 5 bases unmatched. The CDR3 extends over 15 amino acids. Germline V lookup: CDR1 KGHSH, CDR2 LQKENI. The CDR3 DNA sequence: TGTGCCAGCTCACCACCGGGACAGGGGGTTGAAGGCTACACCTTC. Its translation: CASSPPGQGVEGYTF. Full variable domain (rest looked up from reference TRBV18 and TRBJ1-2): NAGVMQNPRHLVRRRGQEARLRCSPMKGHSHVYWYRQLPEEGLKFMVYLQKENIIDESGMPKERFSAEFPKEGPSILRIQQVVRGDSAAYFCASSPPGQGVEGYTFGSGTRLTVV.

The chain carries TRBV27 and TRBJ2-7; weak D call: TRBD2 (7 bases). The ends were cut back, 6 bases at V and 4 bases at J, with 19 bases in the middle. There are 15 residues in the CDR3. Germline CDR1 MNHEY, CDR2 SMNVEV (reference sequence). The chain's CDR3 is CASSLGPAGAYEQYF. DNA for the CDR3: TGTGCCAGCAGCCTCGGCCCCGCGGGGGCGTACGAGCAGTACTTC.

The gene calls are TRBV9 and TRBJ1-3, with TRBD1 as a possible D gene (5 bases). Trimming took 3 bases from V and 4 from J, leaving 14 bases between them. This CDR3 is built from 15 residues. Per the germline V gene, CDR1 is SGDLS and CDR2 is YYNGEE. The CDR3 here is CASSASLGEGNTIYF. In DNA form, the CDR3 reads TGTGCCAGCAGCGCATCTCTAGGGGAAGGAAACACCATATATTTT. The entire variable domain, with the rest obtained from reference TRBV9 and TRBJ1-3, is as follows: DSGVTQTPKHLITATGQRVTLRCSPRSGDLSVYWYQQSLDQGLQFLIQYYNGEERAKGNILERFSAQQFPDLHSELNLSSLELGDSALYFCASSASLGEGNTIYFGEGSWLTVV.

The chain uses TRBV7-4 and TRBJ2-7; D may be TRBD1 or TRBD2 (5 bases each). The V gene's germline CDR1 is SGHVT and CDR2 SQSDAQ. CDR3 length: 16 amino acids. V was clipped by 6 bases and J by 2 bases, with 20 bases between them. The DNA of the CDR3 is TGTGCCAGCAGAGCTTCTCGGGACGGATCCGCCTACGAGCAGTACTTC. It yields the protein CASRASRDGSAYEQYF.

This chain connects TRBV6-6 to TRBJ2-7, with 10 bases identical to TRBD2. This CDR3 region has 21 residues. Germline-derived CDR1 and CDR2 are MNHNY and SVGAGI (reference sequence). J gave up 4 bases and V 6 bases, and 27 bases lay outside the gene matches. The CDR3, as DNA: TGTGCCAGCAGCCCGGGACAGCAGGTCAGCGGGGGGGAGGAATGGTGGTACGAGCAGTACTTC. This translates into CASSPGQQVSGGEEWWYEQYF.

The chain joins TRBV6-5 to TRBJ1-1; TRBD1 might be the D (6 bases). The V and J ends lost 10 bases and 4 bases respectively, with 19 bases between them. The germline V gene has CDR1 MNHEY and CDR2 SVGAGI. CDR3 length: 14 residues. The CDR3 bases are TGTGCCATCTACCCCCCAGGGGAGCCCACTGAAGCTTTCTTT. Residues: CAIYPPGEPTEAFF.

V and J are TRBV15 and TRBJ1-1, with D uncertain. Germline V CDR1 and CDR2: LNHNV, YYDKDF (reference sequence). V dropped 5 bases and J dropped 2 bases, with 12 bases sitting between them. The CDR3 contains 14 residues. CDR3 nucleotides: TGTGCCACCAGCGCAAGAGAGGGAAACACTGAAGCTTTCTTT. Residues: CATSAREGNTEAFF.

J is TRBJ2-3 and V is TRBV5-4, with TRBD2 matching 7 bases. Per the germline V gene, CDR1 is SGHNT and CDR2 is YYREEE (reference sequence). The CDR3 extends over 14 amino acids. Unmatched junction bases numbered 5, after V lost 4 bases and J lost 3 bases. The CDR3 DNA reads TGTGCCAGCAGCCCCGGGGGAGGGACAGATACGCAGTATTTT. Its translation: CASSPGGGTDTQYF.

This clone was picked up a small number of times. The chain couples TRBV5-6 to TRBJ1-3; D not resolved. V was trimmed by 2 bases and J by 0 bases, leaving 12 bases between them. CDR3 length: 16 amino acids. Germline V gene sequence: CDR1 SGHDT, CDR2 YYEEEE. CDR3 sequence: CASSFMTADSGNTIYF. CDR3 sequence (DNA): TGTGCCAGCAGCTTTATGACGGCGGACTCTGGAAACACCATATATTTT.

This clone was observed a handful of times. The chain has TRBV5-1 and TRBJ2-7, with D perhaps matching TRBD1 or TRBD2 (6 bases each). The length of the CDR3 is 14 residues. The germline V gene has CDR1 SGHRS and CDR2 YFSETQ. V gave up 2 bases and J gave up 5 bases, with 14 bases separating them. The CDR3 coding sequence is TGCGCCAGCAGCTTACAGGGAGGAGGAGACGAGCAGTACTTC. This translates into CASSLQGGGDEQYF.

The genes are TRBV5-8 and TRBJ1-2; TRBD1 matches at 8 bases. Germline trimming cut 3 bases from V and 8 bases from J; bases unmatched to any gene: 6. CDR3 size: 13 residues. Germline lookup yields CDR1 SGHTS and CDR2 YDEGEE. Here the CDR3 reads CASSSGTGTGYTF. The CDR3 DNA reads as TGTGCCAGCAGCTCGGGGACAGGTACAGGCTACACCTTC. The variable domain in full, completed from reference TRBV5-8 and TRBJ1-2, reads EAGVTQSPTHLIKTRGQQATLRCSPISGHTSVYWYQQALGLGLQFLLWYDEGEERNRGNFPPRFSGRQFPNYSSELNVNALELEDSALYLCASSSGTGTGYTFGSGTRLTVV.

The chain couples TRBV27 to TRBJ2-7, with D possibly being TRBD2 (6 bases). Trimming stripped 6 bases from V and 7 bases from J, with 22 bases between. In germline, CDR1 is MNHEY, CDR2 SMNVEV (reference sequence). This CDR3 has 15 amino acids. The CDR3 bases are TGTGCCAGCAGCTACACGAGCGGGTCCACGGGGGAGCAGTACTTC. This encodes CASSYTSGSTGEQYF.

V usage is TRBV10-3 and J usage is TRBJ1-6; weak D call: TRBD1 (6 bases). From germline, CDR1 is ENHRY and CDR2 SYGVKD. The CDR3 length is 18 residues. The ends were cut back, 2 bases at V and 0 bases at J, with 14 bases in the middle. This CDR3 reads CAISEEGDRTSYNSPLHF. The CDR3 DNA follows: TGTGCCATCAGTGAGGAGGGTGACAGGACCTCCTATAATTCACCCCTCCACTTT.

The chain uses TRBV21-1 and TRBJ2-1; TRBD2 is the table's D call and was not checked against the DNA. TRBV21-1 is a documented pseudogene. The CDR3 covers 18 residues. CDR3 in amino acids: CASSKDGLLAGGHAEQFF. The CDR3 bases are TGTGCCAGCAGCAAAGACGGACTACTAGCGGGGGGGCATGCTGAGCAGTTCTTC.

CDR3 bases: TGTGCCAGCAGCTTAAGATCGATATCAAGCTCCTATAATTCACCCCTCCACTTT. As protein: CASSLRSISSSYNSPLHF. The rearrangement links TRBV7-9 to TRBJ1-6; D uncertain. The germline V gene has CDR1 SEHNR and CDR2 FQNEAQ (reference sequence). This CDR3 contains 18 residues. The ends were cut back, 2 bases at V and 0 bases at J, with 14 bases in the middle.

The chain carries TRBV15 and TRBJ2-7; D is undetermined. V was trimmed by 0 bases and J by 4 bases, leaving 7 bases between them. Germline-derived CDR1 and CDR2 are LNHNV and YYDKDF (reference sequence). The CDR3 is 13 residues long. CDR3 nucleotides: TGTGCCACCAGCAGAGAAGAAGTTTACGAGCAGTACTTC. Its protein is CATSREEVYEQYF.

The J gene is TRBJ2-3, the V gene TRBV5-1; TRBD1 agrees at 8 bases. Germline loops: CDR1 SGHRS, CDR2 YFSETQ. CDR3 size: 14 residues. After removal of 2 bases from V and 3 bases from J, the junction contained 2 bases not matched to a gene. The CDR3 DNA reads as TGCGCCAGCAGCTTCGGGGACAGGACAGATACGCAGTATTTT. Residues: CASSFGDRTDTQYF.

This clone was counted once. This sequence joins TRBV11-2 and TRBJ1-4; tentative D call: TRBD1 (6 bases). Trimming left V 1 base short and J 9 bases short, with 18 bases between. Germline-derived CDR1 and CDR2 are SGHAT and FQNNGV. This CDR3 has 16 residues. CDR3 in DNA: TGTGCCAGCAGCTTAGGAGGGACACTCCGTACGCAAAAACTGTTTTTT. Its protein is CASSLGGTLRTQKLFF.

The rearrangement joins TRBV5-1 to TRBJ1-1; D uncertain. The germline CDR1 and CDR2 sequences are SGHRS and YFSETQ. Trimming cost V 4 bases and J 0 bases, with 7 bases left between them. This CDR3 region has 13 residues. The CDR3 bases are TGCGCCAGCAGCGTGAACATGAACACTGAAGCTTTCTTT. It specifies CASSVNMNTEAFF.

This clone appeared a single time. This CDR3 reads CASSHRRVGGPAYEQYF. DNA of the CDR3: TGCGCCAGCAGCCACCGAAGAGTCGGGGGGCCAGCCTACGAGCAGTACTTC. This rearrangement joins TRBV4-1 to TRBJ2-7; tentative D call: TRBD2 (7 bases). This CDR3 has 17 amino acids. Trimming stripped 3 bases from V and 2 bases from J, with 20 bases between. Germline CDR1 and CDR2: MGHRA and YSYEKL.

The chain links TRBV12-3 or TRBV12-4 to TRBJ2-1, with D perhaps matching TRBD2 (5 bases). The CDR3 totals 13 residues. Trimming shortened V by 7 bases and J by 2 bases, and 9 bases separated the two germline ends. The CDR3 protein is CASKRGAYNEQFF. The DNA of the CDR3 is TGTGCCAGCAAACGGGGAGCCTACAATGAGCAGTTCTTC.